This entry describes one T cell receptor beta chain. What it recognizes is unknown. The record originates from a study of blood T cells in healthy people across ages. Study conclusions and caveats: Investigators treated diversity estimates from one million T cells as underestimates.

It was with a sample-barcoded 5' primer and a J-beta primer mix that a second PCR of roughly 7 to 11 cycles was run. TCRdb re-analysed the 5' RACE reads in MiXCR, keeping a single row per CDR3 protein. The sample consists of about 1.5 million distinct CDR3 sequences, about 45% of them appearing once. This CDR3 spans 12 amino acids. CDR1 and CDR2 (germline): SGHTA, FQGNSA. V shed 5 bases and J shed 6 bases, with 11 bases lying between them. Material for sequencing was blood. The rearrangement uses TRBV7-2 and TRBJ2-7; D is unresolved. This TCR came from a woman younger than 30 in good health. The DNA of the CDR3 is TGTGCCAGCAGCGTTGGCTATTCCGAGCAGTACTTC. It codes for CASSVGYSEQYF.